One T cell receptor beta chain is described in this entry. Its antigen is not identified. The data derive from a study of cytomegalovirus exposure and HLA in healthy donors. The CDR3 covers 16 residues. Germline values: CDR1 GTSNPN, CDR2 SVGIG (reference sequence). V gave up 2 bases and J gave up 1 base; unmatched junction bases: 8. Only in-frame clones appear in the TCRdb table, and some are missing; sequencing was by immunoSEQ multiplex PCR. The sample consists of about 120,000 clones, about 85% of them appearing once. Study-level points and caveats: It was about 150 TCR beta chains that were listed as cytomegalovirus-associated. Later, an analysis found that TCR clusters from the first cohort tended to co-occur in the roughly 110 validation repertoires. Among the CMV-associated chains, a few were confirmed in vitro as specific for CMV antigens.

The clonotype was recovered from a woman between 25 and 40 years old in good health and CMV-seronegative. Sample: PBMCs. The gene calls are TRBV30 and TRBJ1-5, with 7 positions matching TRBD1. CDR3 coding DNA: TGTGCCTGGAGTATCGCGACAGGGATCAGCAATCAGCCCCAGCATTTT. This translates into CAWSIATGISNQPQHF.